Each of the 24 T cell receptor beta chains below was sequenced from the same sample in a study of blood T cell repertoires in COVID-19. Profiled with immunoSEQ multiplex PCR; TCRdb holds only in-frame clones, not every one. The sample lists roughly 130,000 clones, roughly four fifths occurring once. Sequenced material: peripheral blood. The receptors come from a woman aged 45-65 years with acute or convalescent COVID-19.

The rearrangement links TRBV7-8 to TRBJ1-6, with D perhaps matching TRBD1 (6 bases). This CDR3 region has 16 residues. Germline-derived CDR1 and CDR2 are SGHVS and FQNEAQ. Trimming took 4 bases from V and 9 from J, leaving 19 bases between them. CDR3 in amino acids: CASSSKTGSGGSPLHF. CDR3 bases: TGTGCCAGCAGCTCGAAGACAGGTAGTGGGGGTTCACCCCTCCACTTT.

This sequence joins TRBV27 and TRBJ2-7, with TRBD1 identical over 8 bases. CDR1 is MNHEY, CDR2 SMNVEV, per germline (reference sequence). J gave up 6 bases and V 4 bases, and 11 bases lay outside the gene matches. CDR3 length: 15 residues. CDR3 sequence: CASSSPKTGAREQYF. The CDR3 nucleotides are TGTGCCAGCAGTTCCCCGAAGACAGGGGCGCGCGAGCAGTACTTC.

The chain recombines TRBV10-3 with TRBJ2-1, with a weak D call TRBD2 (6 bases). CDR1 is ENHRY and CDR2 is SYGVKD in the germline V gene. Trimming took off 6 bases at V and 4 bases at J, with 16 bases between the two ends. The CDR3 sequence is 15 residues long. The CDR3 loop is CAIRPGERAYNEQFF. In DNA, the CDR3 is TGTGCCATCAGGCCTGGTGAGCGGGCATACAATGAGCAGTTCTTC.

This clone was counted once. The rearrangement uses TRBV19 and TRBJ1-2; D unresolved. This CDR3 comprises 14 residues. Germline V gene lookup returns CDR1 LNHDA and CDR2 SQIVND (reference sequence). Trimming stripped 6 bases from V and 7 bases from J, with 18 bases between. The CDR3 coding sequence is TGTGCCAGTAGCCCGGACTCAGCCGCAGGTGGCTACACCTTC. This encodes CASSPDSAAGGYTF. The variable domain in full, completed from reference TRBV19 and TRBJ1-2, reads DGGITQSPKYLFRKEGQNVTLSCEQNLNHDAMYWYRQDPGQGLRLIYYSQIVNDFQKGDIAEGYSVSREKKESFPLTVTSAQKNPTAFYLCASSPDSAAGGYTFGSGTRLTVV.

Only one count was recorded for this clone. The gene calls are TRBV24-1 and TRBJ1-2; tentatively, D is TRBD1 (6 bases). Trimming pared 3 bases from V and 3 bases from J, leaving 19 bases between. CDR1 and CDR2 (germline): KGHDR, SFDVKD. This CDR3 region has 17 residues. CDR3 in amino acids: CATSDPTRQAGDYGYTF. CDR3 sequence (DNA): TGTGCCACCAGTGATCCAACCCGACAGGCGGGCGACTATGGCTACACCTTC.

As DNA, the CDR3 is TGTGCCAGTAGTATCGCACAGGGCGGTTCACCCCTCCACTTT. Translating it yields CASSIAQGGSPLHF. V usage is TRBV19 and J usage is TRBJ1-6, with D possibly matching TRBD1 (6 bases). This CDR3 contains 14 residues. V was clipped by 3 bases and J by 9 bases, with 12 bases between them. CDR1 is LNHDA and CDR2 is SQIVND in the germline V gene (reference sequence). Full variable domain (outside the CDR3, taken from reference TRBV19 and TRBJ1-6): DGGITQSPKYLFRKEGQNVTLSCEQNLNHDAMYWYRQDPGQGLRLIYYSQIVNDFQKGDIAEGYSVSREKKESFPLTVTSAQKNPTAFYLCASSIAQGGSPLHFGNGTRLTVT.

J is TRBJ1-2 and V is TRBV19, with D perhaps TRBD1 (6 bases). Germline assignment: CDR1 LNHDA and CDR2 SQIVND (reference sequence). Trimming shortened V by 5 bases and J by 8 bases, and 27 bases separated the two germline ends. This CDR3 is built from 17 residues. The CDR3 DNA reads TGTGCCAGTAGTTTGTTGGAAGGGGCCGGGACACCCTCCGGCTACACCTTC. Translation gives CASSLLEGAGTPSGYTF.

This sequence joins TRBV11-3 and TRBJ1-5; 8 nucleotides match TRBD1. The CDR3 spans 13 residues. Germline V gene sequence: CDR1 SGHNT, CDR2 YENEEA. J lost 7 bases, V lost 5 bases, and 4 bases had no gene match. The CDR3 loop reads CASSPTGGQPQHF. CDR3 nucleotide sequence: TGTGCCAGCAGCCCCACAGGGGGGCAGCCCCAGCATTTT.

V and J are TRBV6-1 and TRBJ1-5; D is undetermined. Germline assignment: CDR1 MNHNS and CDR2 SASEGT. The length of the CDR3 is 16 residues. Trimming took off 3 bases at V and 0 bases at J, with 12 bases between the two ends. CDR3 loop: CASSDLGGISNQPQHF. The CDR3 nucleotides are TGTGCCAGCAGTGATTTAGGAGGGATTAGCAATCAGCCCCAGCATTTT.

The genes are TRBV5-1 and TRBJ2-1, with D perhaps matching TRBD2 (7 bases). The CDR3 is 15 amino acids. CDR1 and CDR2 (germline): SGHRS, YFSETQ. With 4 bases removed from V and 3 bases from J, the gap between germline ends came to 14 bases. The CDR3 loop is CASSAEGGNYNEQFF. The CDR3 DNA reads TGCGCCAGCAGCGCAGAGGGGGGGAACTACAATGAGCAGTTCTTC.

This clone occurred a few times. The V gene is TRBV6-5, the J gene TRBJ2-1, with 8 bases lining up with TRBD1. The CDR3 has 15 amino acids. Trimming removed 5 bases from V and 6 bases from J; junction bases left unmatched: 9. CDR1 is MNHEY, CDR2 SVGAGI, per germline. The DNA of the CDR3 is TGTGCCAGCAGTCCTCAGGGGGCCGGGCTCAATGAGCAGTTCTTC. It is translated as CASSPQGAGLNEQFF.

J is TRBJ2-2 and V is TRBV7-9; TRBD1 matches at 10 bases. Per germline, CDR1 SEHNR and CDR2 FQNEAQ (reference sequence). V lost 1 base to trimming and J lost 5 bases; unmatched junction nucleotides: 4. The CDR3 length is 16 residues. The DNA for the CDR3 is TGTGCCAGCAGCTTAGGTTCGGGACAGGGGACCGGGGAGCTGTTTTTT. Its protein product is CASSLGSGQGTGELFF.

J is TRBJ2-3 and V is TRBV5-1; 9 bases match TRBD1. Trimming took 3 bases from V and 2 from J; bases not matched to a gene: 10. The CDR3 consists of 17 residues. Germline CDR1 and CDR2: SGHRS and YFSETQ. The CDR3 protein is CASSSPPGTGFTDTQYF. CDR3 DNA: TGCGCCAGCAGCTCGCCCCCCGGGACAGGGTTCACAGATACGCAGTATTTT.

This clone was found a few times. The chain couples TRBV5-4 to TRBJ2-7, with TRBD2 as a possible D gene (6 bases). CDR1 is SGHNT, CDR2 YYREEE, per germline (reference sequence). This CDR3 has 16 residues. Trimming took off 5 bases at V and 1 base at J, with 19 bases between the two ends. The CDR3 coding sequence is TGTGCCAGCAGTTCCCCCGGGCGGGGATTATCCTACGAGCAGTACTTC. Translating it yields CASSSPGRGLSYEQYF.

The CDR3 sequence: CASSLGLAGNYEQYF. The CDR3 nucleotides are TGTGCCAGCAGCCTAGGACTAGCGGGGAACTACGAGCAGTACTTC. The V gene is TRBV7-2, the J gene TRBJ2-7, with 12 positions matching TRBD2. The CDR3 consists of 15 residues. Germline CDR1 reads SGHTA; CDR2 reads FQGNSA. V shed 5 bases and J 3 bases; nucleotides not matched to a gene: 5.

This chain links TRBV6-5 with TRBJ1-1; a possible D gene is TRBD1 (5 bases). This CDR3 is 13 amino acids long. V lost 5 bases and J lost 5, with 12 bases in between. Germline V gene sequence: CDR1 MNHEY, CDR2 SVGAGI. The CDR3 nucleotides are TGTGCCAGCAGTCCCGGGGGGTCGACTGAAGCTTTCTTT. It encodes CASSPGGSTEAFF.

Note on this clone: The identical CDR3 is also encoded by other nucleotide sequences in the sample. The chain couples TRBV25-1 to TRBJ1-2; the D is unclear. V gave up 3 bases and J gave up 5 bases, with 7 bases separating them. This CDR3 spans 12 amino acids. Germline V gene data show CDR1 as MGHDK and CDR2 as SYGVNS. The CDR3 DNA follows: TGTGCCAGCAGTGATTACAGTTATGGCTACACCTTC. Amino acids: CASSDYSYGYTF.

The chain carries TRBV4-1 and TRBJ1-4; the match to TRBD1 covers 7 bases. The J segment lost 0 bases and the V segment lost 2 bases, leaving 6 bases of the junction unmatched. The CDR3 sequence is 17 residues long. The germline gives CDR1 MGHRA, CDR2 YSYEKL. The DNA for the CDR3 is TGCGCCAGCAGCCAATCCGACAGGGTTGCAACTAATGAAAAACTGTTTTTT. It specifies CASSQSDRVATNEKLFF.

This sequence joins TRBV3-1 (or the pseudogene TRBV3-2) and TRBJ2-1; no firm D call. This CDR3 is 13 amino acids long. Germline CDR1 reads LGHDT; CDR2 reads YNNKEL (reference sequence). V gave up 1 base and J gave up 6 bases, with 7 bases separating them. The CDR3 DNA reads as TGTGCCAGCAGCCAAGGTACGGGCAATGAGCAGTTCTTC. Its protein product is CASSQGTGNEQFF.

The DNA for the CDR3 is TGTGCCAGCAGGCCCCAGGGAGGGGTGGCTGAAGCTTTCTTT. Its protein is CASRPQGGVAEAFF. This chain links TRBV14 with TRBJ1-1; a possible D gene is TRBD1 (5 bases). This CDR3 is 14 amino acids long. Between the trimmed V and J ends, which lost 6 bases and 6 bases, there was a span of 17 bases. The V gene's germline CDR1 is SGHDN and CDR2 FVKESK.

The gene calls are TRBV6-5 and TRBJ1-2; the D is unclear. This CDR3 region has 13 residues. Trimming cost V 6 bases and J 6 bases, with 14 bases left between them. The germline gives CDR1 MNHEY, CDR2 SVGAGI. The CDR3 spells CASSTGSLDGYTF. In nucleotides, the CDR3 is TGTGCCAGCAGCACTGGTTCTCTGGATGGCTACACCTTC.

The chain links TRBV6-6 to TRBJ1-1, with a possible D match to TRBD1 (5 bases). V dropped 5 bases and J dropped 4 bases, with 23 bases sitting between them. Per germline, CDR1 MNHNY and CDR2 SVGAGI (reference sequence). The CDR3 has 17 amino acids. This CDR3 is CASSPEGVALGFTEAFF. CDR3 nucleotide sequence: TGTGCCAGCAGTCCTGAAGGGGTTGCTTTGGGGTTCACTGAAGCTTTCTTT.

V gene TRBV27 combines with J gene TRBJ2-7, with TRBD2 as a possible D gene (5 bases). Germline lookup yields CDR1 MNHEY and CDR2 SMNVEV (reference sequence). This CDR3 is built from 13 residues. V lost 2 bases and J lost 5, with 10 bases in between. The CDR3 is CASSLVGENEQYF. The CDR3 DNA follows: TGTGCCAGCAGTTTAGTTGGGGAGAACGAGCAGTACTTC.

The J gene is TRBJ2-2, the V gene TRBV29-1; 9 bases agree with TRBD2. The germline gives CDR1 SQVTM, CDR2 ANQGSEA. Unmatched junction bases numbered 14, after V lost 5 bases and J lost 1 base. The CDR3 loop spans 18 amino acids. Here the CDR3 reads CSVRFRAAGGLNTGELFF. CDR3 DNA sequence: TGCAGCGTTCGGTTTCGTGCAGCGGGGGGCTTGAACACCGGGGAGCTGTTTTTT.